Shown below are 30 T cell receptor beta chains from a single sample sequenced in a study of beta chain features in type 1 diabetes. Study findings and constraints: People with Type 1 diabetes carried modestly yet significantly shorter TCRB CDR3s in all four CD4+ subsets.

Since all of the isolated RNA was reverse transcribed, expressed TCRB transcripts were what got sequenced. Using immunoSEQ multiplex PCR, the repertoire was profiled, and TCRdb retains in-frame clones only, with some absent. Of approximately 240,000 clones listed, roughly 17% were seen once; the top ten hold about 0.078%. The antigens these receptors bind are not known. Sequencing was done on a sample of naive CD4+ T cells from blood. These receptors all come from a man younger than 40 with type 1 diabetes.

The J gene is TRBJ2-1, the V gene TRBV4-1; 10 bases align to TRBD2. CDR1 is MGHRA, CDR2 YSYEKL, per germline. The CDR3 totals 15 residues. The V segment lost 0 bases and the J segment 6 bases; nucleotides outside the gene matches: 2. The CDR3 protein is CASSQEGLARNEQFF. Here the CDR3 DNA reads TGCGCCAGCAGCCAAGAGGGACTAGCGCGCAATGAGCAGTTCTTC.

This clone was recorded a few times. The V and J genes are TRBV9 and TRBJ2-4, with D perhaps being TRBD1 or TRBD2 (5 bases each). Per the germline V gene, CDR1 is SGDLS and CDR2 is YYNGEE. This CDR3 has 15 residues. The CDR3 here is CATLPGPGTVNIQYF. The CDR3 DNA reads as TGTGCGACATTGCCGGGGCCAGGGACGGTAAACATTCAGTACTTC.

This clone was picked up a small number of times. This sequence joins TRBV23-1 and TRBJ1-5; 8 bases align to TRBD1. TRBV23-1 is reported as an ORF; its role is uncertain. This CDR3 contains 16 residues. The V gene end was trimmed by 0 bases and the J gene end by 5 bases; junction bases not matched to a gene: 6. The CDR3 protein is CASSQSGRGRDQPQHF. CDR3 nucleotides: TGCGCCAGCAGTCAATCGGGCAGGGGGCGCGATCAGCCCCAGCATTTT.

This clone has a handful of counts. V usage is TRBV29-1 and J usage is TRBJ1-2, with D perhaps matching TRBD1 (6 bases). Germline lookup yields CDR1 SQVTM and CDR2 ANQGSEA. This CDR3 has 15 amino acids. V shed 5 bases and J shed 6 bases, with 22 bases lying between them. The CDR3 DNA reads as TGCAGCGTTACTACCGGGACACCCAGGGGTAATGGCTACACCTTC. It codes for CSVTTGTPRGNGYTF.

This clone turned up a few times. The chain links TRBV25-1 to TRBJ2-1, with TRBD2 identical over 10 bases. The CDR3 runs 13 residues. Germline assignment: CDR1 MGHDK and CDR2 SYGVNS. V was clipped by 6 bases and J by 9 bases; unmatched bases: 5. The CDR3, as DNA: TGTGCCAGCAGGCTAGCGGGAGCCAGTGAGCAGTTCTTC. It translates to CASRLAGASEQFF.

The V call is TRBV30, the J call TRBJ2-5, with 7 bases identical to TRBD1. The V gene's germline CDR1 is GTSNPN and CDR2 SVGIG (reference sequence). The CDR3 totals 13 residues. The ends lost 4 bases at V and 2 bases at J; junction bases unmatched: 4. CDR3 protein: CAWTSDRQETQYF. The CDR3 nucleotides are TGTGCCTGGACCTCGGACAGGCAAGAGACCCAGTACTTC.

This clone was observed a few times. This chain uses TRBV30 with TRBJ1-5, with a tentative D call TRBD1 (5 bases). V lost 0 bases and J 4 bases, leaving 10 bases between the germline ends. CDR1 GTSNPN and CDR2 SVGIG come from the germline V gene (reference sequence). This CDR3 contains 14 residues. The CDR3 region has the DNA TGTGCCTGGAGTGTAGGGACGTGGAATCAGCCCCAGCATTTT. Protein sequence: CAWSVGTWNQPQHF.

This clone was seen only once. The chain couples TRBV9 to TRBJ2-3; tentatively, D is TRBD1 (6 bases). The CDR3 length is 14 residues. Per the germline V gene, CDR1 is SGDLS and CDR2 is YYNGEE. V was clipped by 0 bases and J by 2 bases, with 7 bases between them. CDR3 coding DNA: TGTGCCAGCAGCGTAGAGGGGGTCACAGATACGCAGTATTTT. It codes for CASSVEGVTDTQYF.

This clone has more than one count but fewer than ten. V usage is TRBV23-1 and J usage is TRBJ1-2; D gene uncertain. TRBV23-1 is designated an ORF whose function remains uncertain. The CDR3 is made up of 10 amino acids. Between the trimmed V and J ends, which lost 8 bases and 6 bases, there was a span of 7 bases. The chain's CDR3 is CASLPNGYTF. CDR3 sequence (DNA): TGCGCCAGCCTACCCAATGGCTACACCTTC.

CDR3 coding DNA: TGTGCCAGCAGCAGACCCGGGACTAGCGGGAGTCACGAGCAGTACTTC. Amino acid sequence: CASSRPGTSGSHEQYF. This rearrangement joins TRBV5-4 to TRBJ2-7, with 14 bases lining up with TRBD2. The CDR3 runs to 16 residues. V lost 4 bases, J lost 5 bases, and 8 bases stayed unmatched. Germline V gene lookup returns CDR1 SGHNT and CDR2 YYREEE (reference sequence).

V is TRBV29-1 and J is TRBJ1-5; D is unclear. V gave up 5 bases and J gave up 2 bases, with 13 bases separating them. Germline V gene sequence: CDR1 SQVTM, CDR2 ANQGSEA. The CDR3 is made up of 14 amino acids. The DNA of the CDR3 is TGCAGCGTTTCGGAGTCCTCGGGCAATCAGCCCCAGCATTTT. Translated, it gives CSVSESSGNQPQHF.

J is TRBJ1-1 and V is TRBV29-1; D not resolved. Deletions cut 7 bases from V and 4 bases from J, with 13 bases between. Germline V gene data show CDR1 as SQVTM and CDR2 as ANQGSEA. This CDR3 region has 12 residues. The chain's CDR3 is CSALKGGTEAFF. The CDR3 nucleotides are TGCAGCGCGCTGAAGGGTGGCACTGAAGCTTTCTTT.

This clone was counted between two and nine times. V is TRBV4-1 and J is TRBJ1-1; possible D gene TRBD1, 6 bases. The V gene's germline CDR1 is MGHRA and CDR2 YSYEKL. V was pared by 2 bases and J by 6 bases, with 16 bases between. This CDR3 has 15 amino acids. CDR3 in DNA: TGCGCCAGCAGCCAAACAGAAATCAGGGGTGCTGAAGCTTTCTTT. Translation: CASSQTEIRGAEAFF.

This clone was observed a few times. The chain carries TRBV6-5 and TRBJ2-3; 8 nucleotides match TRBD2. The CDR3 has 15 amino acids. In germline, CDR1 is MNHEY, CDR2 SVGAGI. V shed 4 bases and J 1 base; nucleotides not matched to a gene: 4. CDR3 loop: CASSSGLAGTDTQYF. In nucleotides, the CDR3 is TGTGCCAGCAGTTCCGGACTAGCCGGCACAGATACGCAGTATTTT.

This clone was picked up a small number of times. CDR3 residues: CASSRKGAFNISDTQYF. In nucleotides, the CDR3 is TGCGCCAGCAGTCGAAAGGGCGCCTTTAACATCTCAGATACGCAGTATTTT. This chain links TRBV23-1 with TRBJ2-3; the D is unclear. TRBV23-1 is an ORF, and what it does is uncertain. The CDR3 is 17 amino acids. Trimming took 4 bases from V and 4 from J, leaving 21 bases between them.

The chain joins TRBV30 to TRBJ1-3; 7 bases are a match to TRBD1. V was pared by 2 bases and J by 8 bases, with 12 bases of the junction left unmatched. The CDR3 has 15 residues. Germline V lookup: CDR1 GTSNPN, CDR2 SVGIG (reference sequence). The CDR3 spells CAWSPGTDLRDTIYF. CDR3 bases: TGTGCCTGGAGTCCGGGGACAGACCTTAGGGACACCATATATTTT.

This rearrangement joins TRBV30 to TRBJ2-1, with TRBD2 matching 7 bases. J was trimmed by 6 bases and V by 3 bases; bases with no gene match: 8. This CDR3 has 14 amino acids. Looked up from germline, CDR1 is GTSNPN and CDR2 is SVGIG (reference sequence). The CDR3 region is CAWSEVSGVNEQFF. As DNA, the CDR3 is TGTGCCTGGAGCGAAGTAAGCGGGGTCAATGAGCAGTTCTTC.

This clone appeared a few times. The chain couples TRBV29-1 to TRBJ2-5; 9 bases map to TRBD1. The CDR3 is 12 amino acids. CDR1 and CDR2 (germline): SQVTM, ANQGSEA. The ends lost 5 bases at V and 4 bases at J; junction bases unmatched: 2. The CDR3 coding sequence is TGCAGCGTTAAGACAGGGGGAGAGACCCAGTACTTC. It yields the protein CSVKTGGETQYF. Full variable domain (missing parts from reference TRBV29-1 and TRBJ2-5): SAVISQKPSRDICQRGTSLTIQCQVDSQVTMMFWYRQQPGQSLTLIATANQGSEATYESGFVIDKFPISRPNLTFSTLTVSNMSPEDSSIYLCSVKTGGETQYFGPGTRLLVL.

This clone was counted between two and nine times. The genes are TRBV29-1 and TRBJ1-1, with D tentatively TRBD1 (5 bases). Trimming cost V 6 bases and J 7 bases, with 9 bases left between them. There are 10 residues in the CDR3. Germline V gene data show CDR1 as SQVTM and CDR2 as ANQGSEA. The CDR3, as DNA: TGCAGCGTGTGGGACGGTGAAGCTTTCTTT. Its protein is CSVWDGEAFF.

The CDR3 sequence is CASRMGLAPGGPYNEQFF. The CDR3 DNA sequence: TGTGCCAGCAGGATGGGACTAGCCCCTGGGGGGCCCTACAATGAGCAGTTCTTC. J is TRBJ2-1 and V is TRBV7-3; 9 bases line up with TRBD2. The V gene's germline CDR1 is SGHTA and CDR2 FQGTGA. The CDR3 sequence is 18 residues long. After removal of 6 bases from V and 2 bases from J, the junction contained 14 bases not matched to a gene.

This clone appeared a few times. V and J are TRBV29-1 and TRBJ1-1, with D unresolved. Trimming took 3 bases from V and 0 from J, leaving 8 bases between them. CDR1 SQVTM and CDR2 ANQGSEA come from the germline V gene. The CDR3 loop spans 13 amino acids. The CDR3 is CSVDRTLNTEAFF. CDR3 nucleotide sequence: TGCAGCGTTGATCGGACCTTGAACACTGAAGCTTTCTTT.

The CDR3 DNA reads as TGTGCCAGCAGCCCCCTAGGGACTAGCGGGAGTACCTACGAGCAGTACTTC. Amino acid sequence: CASSPLGTSGSTYEQYF. The gene calls are TRBV7-7 and TRBJ2-7, with 14 bases identical to TRBD2. V dropped 5 bases and J dropped 2; count of bases not matched to a gene: 8. The CDR3 length is 17 residues. CDR1 SSHAT and CDR2 FNYEAQ come from the germline V gene (reference sequence).

The V call is TRBV13, the J call TRBJ2-7; perhaps TRBD1 as D (6 bases). V was cut by 0 bases and J by 5 bases, with 11 bases left in between. Germline V gives CDR1 PRHDT, CDR2 FYEKMQ (reference sequence). CDR3 length: 14 residues. The CDR3 nucleotides read TGTGCCAGCAGCTTAGGACAGGGTAGGGACGAGCAGTACTTC. Translation gives CASSLGQGRDEQYF. Filled out from reference TRBV13 and TRBJ2-7, the complete variable domain reads AAGVIQSPRHLIKEKRETATLKCYPIPRHDTVYWYQQGPGQDPQFLISFYEKMQSDKGSIPDRFSAQQFSDYHSELNMSSLELGDSALYFCASSLGQGRDEQYFGPGTRLTVT.

This sequence joins TRBV27 and TRBJ2-4; D might be TRBD2 (6 bases). CDR3 size: 15 residues. Trimming shortened V by 8 bases and J by 6 bases, and 20 bases separated the two germline ends. Germline V gives CDR1 MNHEY, CDR2 SMNVEV (reference sequence). This chain's CDR3 is CASSPRSAGLNIQYF. Written as DNA, the CDR3 is TGTGCCAGCTCTCCTAGGAGCGCGGGATTAAACATTCAGTACTTC.

This clone has more than one count but fewer than ten. The gene calls are TRBV5-1 and TRBJ2-7; 8 bases agree with TRBD2. The CDR3 covers 16 residues. J gave up 2 bases and V 0 bases, and 7 bases lay outside the gene matches. In germline, CDR1 is SGHRS, CDR2 YFSETQ. The CDR3 region is CASSLGSSGRPYEQYF. CDR3 nucleotide sequence: TGCGCCAGCAGCTTGGGCTCTAGCGGGCGTCCCTACGAGCAGTACTTC.

This clone was counted between two and nine times. This rearrangement joins TRBV28 to TRBJ2-7; 10 nucleotides agree with TRBD2. This CDR3 is 14 amino acids long. V shed 4 bases, J shed 0 bases, and the junction held 0 bases outside the gene matches. Germline values: CDR1 MDHEN, CDR2 SYDVKM. This CDR3 reads CASSSSGSSYEQYF. The CDR3 DNA follows: TGTGCCAGCAGTTCTAGCGGGAGCTCCTACGAGCAGTACTTC.

This clone was seen more than once but under ten times. V is TRBV5-1 and J is TRBJ1-2; D possibly corresponds to TRBD1 (6 bases). Trimming stripped 0 bases from V and 2 bases from J, with 8 bases between. CDR3 length equals 14 residues. Germline values: CDR1 SGHRS, CDR2 YFSETQ. CDR3 residues: CASSLAGQNYGYTF. For the CDR3, the DNA is TGCGCCAGCAGCTTGGCTGGACAGAACTATGGCTACACCTTC.

The sample holds a few counts of this clone. V usage is TRBV7-2 and J usage is TRBJ1-2; D is uncertain. With 5 bases removed from V and 5 bases from J, the gap between germline ends came to 12 bases. The V gene's germline CDR1 is SGHTA and CDR2 FQGNSA. The CDR3 contains 13 residues. The CDR3 DNA reads as TGTGCCAGCAGCCTAAGACGGACGTATGGCTACACCTTC. Translated: CASSLRRTYGYTF. The complete variable domain, with remaining parts taken from reference TRBV7-2 and TRBJ1-2, reads GAGVSQSPSNKVTEKGKDVELRCDPISGHTALYWYRQSLGQGLEFLIYFQGNSAPDKSGLPSDRFSAERTGGSVSTLTIQRTQQEDSAVYLCASSLRRTYGYTFGSGTRLTVV.

The chain is built from TRBV9 and TRBJ2-1; D is unresolved. The CDR3 is 12 residues long. Trimming cost V 0 bases and J 4 bases, with 2 bases left between them. Per the germline V gene, CDR1 is SGDLS and CDR2 is YYNGEE. The CDR3 spells CASSVVYNEQFF. Here the CDR3 DNA reads TGTGCCAGCAGCGTAGTTTACAATGAGCAGTTCTTC.

The chain joins TRBV7-2 to TRBJ2-7; D possibly uses TRBD1 or TRBD2 (5 bases each). Germline CDR1 is SGHTA and CDR2 is FQGNSA. V was shortened by 5 bases and J by 0 bases, with 20 bases between the two germline ends. The CDR3 spans 17 residues. The CDR3 spells CASSPRRGRRGSYEQYF. The CDR3 DNA reads as TGTGCCAGCAGCCCTCGGCGAGGGAGAAGGGGCTCCTACGAGCAGTACTTC.